This T cell receptor beta chain was observed in a study of monozygotic twins with cystic fibrosis. Assay used: immunoSEQ multiplex PCR; TCRdb lists only in-frame clones, some missing. This table holds some 26,000 clones, 75% to 95% found once. Details on this clone: Antigen specificity is unknown.

Findings and limits, study-wide: J usage was most co-twin-similar in 8 of 16 pairs, V in 13. Unrelated CF individuals shared fewer identical clonotypes than monozygotic CF twins.

This clonotype was obtained from a girl aged 2-15 years with cystic fibrosis. The sequenced sample was blood.

The CDR3 reads CASSFQQGYEQYF. CDR3 DNA: TGTGCCAGCAGCTTCCAACAGGGCTACGAGCAGTACTTC. The V call is TRBV7-8, the J call TRBJ2-7, with D possibly TRBD1 on 6 matching bases. Germline V gives CDR1 SGHVS, CDR2 FQNEAQ. The CDR3 has 13 amino acids. Trimming cost V 3 bases and J 3 bases, with 9 bases left between them. The whole variable domain, filled in from reference TRBV7-8 and TRBJ2-7, reads GAGVSQSPRYKVAKRGQDVALRCDPISGHVSLFWYQQALGQGPEFLTYFQNEAQLDKSGLPSDRFFAERPEGSVSTLKIQRTQQEDSAVYLCASSFQQGYEQYFGPGTRLTVT.